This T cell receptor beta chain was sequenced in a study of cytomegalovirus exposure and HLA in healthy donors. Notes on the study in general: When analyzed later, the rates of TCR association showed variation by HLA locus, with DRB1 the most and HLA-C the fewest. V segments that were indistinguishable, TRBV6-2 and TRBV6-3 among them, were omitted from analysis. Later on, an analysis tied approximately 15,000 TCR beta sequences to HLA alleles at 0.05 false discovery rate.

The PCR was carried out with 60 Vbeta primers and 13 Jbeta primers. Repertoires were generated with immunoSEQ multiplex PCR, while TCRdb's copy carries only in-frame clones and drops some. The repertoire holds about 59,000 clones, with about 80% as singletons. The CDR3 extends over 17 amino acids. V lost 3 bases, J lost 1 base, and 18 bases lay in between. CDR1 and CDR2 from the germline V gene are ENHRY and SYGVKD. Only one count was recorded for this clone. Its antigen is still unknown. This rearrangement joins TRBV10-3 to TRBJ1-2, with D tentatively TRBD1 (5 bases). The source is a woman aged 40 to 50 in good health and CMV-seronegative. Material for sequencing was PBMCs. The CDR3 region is CAISDPSRGGINYGYTF. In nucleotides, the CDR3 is TGTGCCATCAGTGACCCCTCTCGTGGGGGGATTAACTATGGCTACACCTTC.